These 22 T cell receptor beta chains were sequenced from one sample in a study of blood T cell repertoires in COVID-19. Method: immunoSEQ multiplex PCR; TCRdb's copy keeps in-frame clones and lacks some. Of around 110,000 clones in the sample, roughly 79% were seen once. Material for sequencing was peripheral blood. The receptors derive from a man between 65 and 79 years old with active or convalescent COVID-19.

The chain couples TRBV7-2 to TRBJ2-7; a possible D gene is TRBD2 (5 bases). With 1 base removed from V and 4 bases from J, the gap between germline ends came to 14 bases. The CDR3 length is 15 residues. Germline CDR1 SGHTA, CDR2 FQGNSA. The CDR3 reads CASSLDWLAGYEQYF. CDR3 DNA: TGTGCCAGCAGCTTAGATTGGCTGGCGGGTTACGAGCAGTACTTC.

In its sample, this clone was seen a few times. This chain uses TRBV7-8 with TRBJ2-5; 8 nucleotides match TRBD2. The V gene's germline CDR1 is SGHVS and CDR2 FQNEAQ. J was trimmed by 5 bases and V by 1 base; bases with no gene match: 12. The CDR3 loop spans 17 amino acids. The CDR3 reads CASSLGGRRGDVETQYF. The CDR3 DNA follows: TGTGCCAGCAGCTTAGGGGGACGGCGGGGGGACGTGGAGACCCAGTACTTC.

This chain joins TRBV6-2 or TRBV6-3 and TRBJ1-5; maybe TRBD1 (5 bases). This CDR3 is built from 11 residues. The germline V and J ends were trimmed by 2 bases and 10 bases, with 6 bases remaining between them. The germline CDR1 and CDR2 sequences are MNHEY and SVGEGT. CDR3: CASSYQGPQHF. CDR3 in DNA: TGTGCCAGCAGTTACCAGGGTCCCCAGCATTTT.

This chain uses TRBV7-2 with TRBJ2-7; TRBD2 matches 7 bases. The CDR3 is made up of 15 amino acids. J gave up 2 bases and V 1 base, and 5 bases lay outside the gene matches. CDR1 is SGHTA, CDR2 FQGNSA, per germline. The CDR3 spells CASSLVTGRAYEQYF. CDR3 in DNA: TGTGCCAGCAGCTTAGTGACGGGGAGGGCCTACGAGCAGTACTTC.

The J gene is TRBJ1-1, the V gene TRBV9, with 9 bases matching TRBD1. Losses at the gene ends were 0 bases for V and 10 bases for J; bases not matched to a gene: 10. The CDR3 totals 15 residues. Per the germline V gene, CDR1 is SGDLS and CDR2 is YYNGEE. CDR3 sequence (DNA): TGTGCCAGCAGCGTAGGAGGCGGGGACAGGGACTTAGCTTTCTTT. Protein product: CASSVGGGDRDLAFF.

V is TRBV4-2 and J is TRBJ2-3; 7 bases fit TRBD2. Trimming cost V 7 bases and J 9 bases; bases outside gene matches: 13. The CDR3 loop spans 14 amino acids. Germline-derived CDR1 and CDR2 are LGHNA and YNFKEQ. The CDR3 coding sequence is TGTGCCAGCATATTTAGCGGGTACGGTTCCACGCAGTATTTT. Translating gives CASIFSGYGSTQYF.

J is TRBJ1-2 and V is TRBV12-3 or TRBV12-4; the D gene is possibly TRBD1 (6 bases). Trimming took 6 bases from V and 7 from J, leaving 12 bases between them. CDR3 length: 12 amino acids. CDR3 sequence (DNA): TGTGCCAGCAGATCAGGGGCGGGTGGCTACACCTTC. Its protein is CASRSGAGGYTF.

The chain is built from TRBV7-2 and TRBJ1-2; D possibly corresponds to TRBD1 (5 bases). V gave up 0 bases and J gave up 4 bases, with 12 bases separating them. The CDR3 is 15 residues long. CDR1 is SGHTA and CDR2 is FQGNSA in the germline V gene. CDR3 residues: CASSLATQAPYGYTF. CDR3 in DNA: TGTGCCAGCAGCTTAGCCACACAGGCCCCCTATGGCTACACCTTC.

The chain couples TRBV2 to TRBJ1-2; D is perhaps TRBD1 (5 bases). The V end lost 2 bases, the J end lost 4 bases, and 8 bases lay between the germline ends. Germline values: CDR1 SNHLY, CDR2 FYNNEI. CDR3 length: 13 amino acids. CDR3 nucleotide sequence: TGTGCCAGCAGTGAACTGGGGGGCTATGGCTACACCTTC. It codes for CASSELGGYGYTF.

The chain joins TRBV7-9 to TRBJ2-7; TRBD2 matches at 10 bases. The CDR3 runs to 16 residues. V was pared by 6 bases and J by 7 bases, with 15 bases of the junction left unmatched. Germline V lookup: CDR1 SEHNR, CDR2 FQNEAQ (reference sequence). The CDR3 here is CASSFSGSGRAREQYF. The CDR3 DNA reads as TGTGCCAGCAGTTTCTCGGGGAGCGGGAGGGCGAGAGAGCAGTACTTC.

The V and J genes are TRBV4-1 and TRBJ1-5, with 8 nucleotides matching TRBD1. The CDR3 totals 15 residues. Germline lookup yields CDR1 MGHRA and CDR2 YSYEKL. With 0 bases clipped from V and 6 bases from J, the junction kept 4 bases outside the gene matches. Here the CDR3 DNA reads TGCGCCAGCAGCCAAGAAGGGACAGGCGTTCAGCCCCAGCATTTT. It translates to CASSQEGTGVQPQHF.

The chain combines TRBV6-5 with TRBJ1-5; 7 bases agree with TRBD1. CDR3 length: 13 residues. Trimming took 2 bases from V and 5 from J; bases not matched to a gene: 0. Germline values: CDR1 MNHEY, CDR2 SVGAGI. The CDR3 reads CASSYDRDQPQHF. The CDR3 coding sequence is TGTGCCAGCAGTTACGACAGGGATCAGCCCCAGCATTTT.

The chain recombines TRBV19 with TRBJ2-1, with 11 bases matching TRBD2. In germline, CDR1 is LNHDA, CDR2 SQIVND (reference sequence). V trimming: 5 bases; J trimming: 5 bases; junction bases outside the gene matches: 11. The CDR3 sequence is 17 residues long. The CDR3 DNA is TGTGCCAGTAGTGTAGCGAGACTAGCGGGGTATAACAATGAGCAGTTCTTC. Protein sequence: CASSVARLAGYNNEQFF.

The rearrangement joins TRBV11-3 to TRBJ2-2, with TRBD2 matching over 7 bases. After removal of 8 bases from V and 5 bases from J, the junction contained 11 bases not matched to a gene. Germline CDR1 reads SGHNT; CDR2 reads YENEEA. This CDR3 region has 15 residues. The CDR3 protein is CASSGRKGFTGELFF. The CDR3 nucleotides read TGTGCCAGCTCCGGGAGGAAGGGGTTTACCGGGGAGCTGTTTTTT.

V gene TRBV2 combines with J gene TRBJ1-1, with 7 bases fitting TRBD1. The germline V gene encodes CDR1 SNHLY and CDR2 FYNNEI. The CDR3 runs to 15 residues. V dropped 5 bases and J dropped 0; count of bases not matched to a gene: 6. The CDR3 loop is CASSRQGALNTEAFF. The CDR3 DNA is TGTGCCAGCAGTAGACAGGGCGCGTTGAACACTGAAGCTTTCTTT.

The rearrangement joins TRBV10-3 to TRBJ1-2, with TRBD1 identical over 8 bases. Losses at the gene ends were 6 bases for V and 2 bases for J; bases not matched to a gene: 5. This CDR3 spans 14 amino acids. The V gene's germline CDR1 is ENHRY and CDR2 SYGVKD. This CDR3 is CAIRMTGVNYGYTF. Written as DNA, the CDR3 is TGTGCCATCAGGATGACAGGGGTCAACTATGGCTACACCTTC.

The V gene is TRBV10-3, the J gene TRBJ2-3; TRBD2 aligns across 9 bases. This CDR3 is built from 17 residues. Germline CDR1 ENHRY, CDR2 SYGVKD. The J segment lost 4 bases and the V segment lost 4 bases, leaving 12 bases of the junction unmatched. DNA of the CDR3: TGTGCCATCAGTGGGCTAATGGCGGGAGGGCCGCCAGATACGCAGTATTTT. Translation gives CAISGLMAGGPPDTQYF.

V gene TRBV6-1 combines with J gene TRBJ1-6; D call uncertain. Germline-derived CDR1 and CDR2 are MNHNS and SASEGT. CDR3 size: 14 residues. Trimming stripped 0 bases from V and 7 bases from J, with 7 bases between. CDR3 in amino acids: CASSEALRNSPLHF. The CDR3 DNA reads as TGTGCCAGCAGTGAAGCGCTCCGGAATTCACCCCTCCACTTT.

The chain uses TRBV5-8 and TRBJ1-5; 9 positions match TRBD1. V was pared by 7 bases and J by 2 bases, with 10 bases of the junction left unmatched. The CDR3 has 16 amino acids. Germline CDR1 and CDR2: SGHTS and YDEGEE. CDR3 loop: CASAQGAALGNQPQHF. The CDR3 bases are TGTGCCAGCGCACAGGGGGCCGCGTTGGGCAATCAGCCCCAGCATTTT.

The chain is built from TRBV13 and TRBJ1-1, with D unclear. The CDR3 has 11 residues. Germline CDR1 PRHDT, CDR2 FYEKMQ (reference sequence). V was clipped by 0 bases and J by 7 bases, with 3 bases between them. The CDR3 coding sequence is TGTGCCAGCAGCTTAGGTCATGAAGCTTTCTTT. It encodes CASSLGHEAFF. Variable domain in full (rest from reference TRBV13 and TRBJ1-1): AAGVIQSPRHLIKEKRETATLKCYPIPRHDTVYWYQQGPGQDPQFLISFYEKMQSDKGSIPDRFSAQQFSDYHSELNMSSLELGDSALYFCASSLGHEAFFGQGTRLTVV.

The chain has TRBV7-2 and TRBJ1-1, with TRBD1 as a possible D gene (5 bases). V dropped 5 bases and J dropped 5 bases, with 12 bases sitting between them. The CDR3 has 13 residues. Germline CDR1 SGHTA, CDR2 FQGNSA. The CDR3: CASSPGRGTEAFF. CDR3 DNA: TGTGCCAGCAGCCCGGGACGGGGGACTGAAGCTTTCTTT.

This chain uses TRBV7-3 with TRBJ2-5; D perhaps matches TRBD2 (5 bases). The germline V and J ends were trimmed by 2 bases and 3 bases, with 10 bases remaining between them. The CDR3 totals 14 residues. Germline values: CDR1 SGHTA, CDR2 FQGTGA. The CDR3 spells CASSLSSGKETQYF. The DNA of the CDR3 is TGTGCCAGCAGCTTATCCTCCGGGAAAGAGACCCAGTACTTC.